One sample yielded the 17 T cell receptor beta chains listed below, sequenced in a study of shared clonotypes between healthy human individuals. Assay: immunoSEQ multiplex PCR; the TCRdb copy retains only in-frame clones and omits some. The sample has under 2,500,000 clones; approximately 94% are singletons. The material sequenced was naive CD4+ T cells sorted from blood. Subset of the sample: CD45RA+ positively selected. These receptors all come from a man aged 18 to 29 in good health.

The chain has TRBV6-1 and TRBJ2-3; D ambiguous. The V end lost 1 base, the J end lost 0 bases, and 8 bases lay between the germline ends. The CDR3 is 15 amino acids. The germline CDR1 and CDR2 sequences are MNHNS and SASEGT. CDR3 sequence reads: CASSEVPYSTDTQYF. The CDR3 region has the DNA TGTGCCAGCAGTGAAGTGCCGTATAGCACAGATACGCAGTATTTT.

CDR3 protein: CASSRDRDSYEQYF. DNA of the CDR3: TGTGCCAGCTCACGGGACAGGGACTCCTACGAGCAGTACTTC. V and J are TRBV18 and TRBJ2-7; 9 positions agree with TRBD1. Germline V CDR1 and CDR2: KGHSH, LQKENI. The CDR3 is made up of 14 amino acids. V lost 4 bases, J lost 0 bases, and 1 base stayed unmatched. Based on the CDR3 plus reference TRBV18 and TRBJ2-7, the full variable domain is NAGVMQNPRHLVRRRGQEARLRCSPMKGHSHVYWYRQLPEEGLKFMVYLQKENIIDESGMPKERFSAEFPKEGPSILRIQQVVRGDSAAYFCASSRDRDSYEQYFGPGTRLTVT.

CDR3 in DNA: TGTGCCAGCCAGGGACAGGGGGGACAGCCCCAGCATTTT. Amino acid sequence: CASQGQGGQPQHF. This chain links TRBV27 with TRBJ1-5; 11 bases are shared with TRBD1. The CDR3 extends over 13 amino acids. Unmatched junction bases numbered 4, after V lost 8 bases and J lost 7 bases. Germline lookup yields CDR1 MNHEY and CDR2 SMNVEV (reference sequence).

A note on this clone: This sample also contains other DNA sequences that code for the same CDR3. This rearrangement joins TRBV10-1 to TRBJ1-1, with TRBD1 as a possible D gene (6 bases). The V gene's germline CDR1 is WNHNN and CDR2 SYGVQD (reference sequence). This CDR3 region has 13 residues. V lost 5 bases, J lost 0 bases, and 7 bases lay in between. CDR3 amino acids: CASSRQVNTEAFF. The CDR3 DNA follows: TGCGCCAGCAGTCGACAGGTGAACACTGAAGCTTTCTTT.

The chain carries TRBV19 and TRBJ1-6; D is possibly TRBD1 (5 bases). The CDR3 is 13 amino acids. Trimming took off 6 bases at V and 3 bases at J, with 6 bases between the two ends. Germline V gives CDR1 LNHDA, CDR2 SQIVND (reference sequence). The CDR3 loop is CASSRDYNSPLHF. The CDR3 region has the DNA TGTGCCAGTAGCAGGGACTATAATTCACCCCTCCACTTT.

As concerns this clone: Other DNA sequences in this sample translate to the same CDR3. The V and J genes are TRBV5-1 and TRBJ2-7; D possibly matches TRBD1 or TRBD2 (5 bases each). The V end lost 0 bases, the J end lost 3 bases, and 10 bases lay between the germline ends. The V gene's germline CDR1 is SGHRS and CDR2 YFSETQ. This CDR3 spans 14 amino acids. CDR3 protein: CASSLGGAGYEQYF. In DNA form, the CDR3 reads TGCGCCAGCAGCTTGGGAGGGGCGGGCTACGAGCAGTACTTC.

The chain uses TRBV7-8 and TRBJ1-2; D remains ambiguous. The CDR3 covers 14 residues. Per the germline V gene, CDR1 is SGHVS and CDR2 is FQNEAQ. V dropped 1 base and J dropped 5 bases, with 11 bases sitting between them. The CDR3 protein is CASSLEAGIYGYTF. The DNA for the CDR3 is TGTGCCAGCAGCTTAGAGGCAGGCATTTATGGCTACACCTTC.

The rearrangement uses TRBV6-1 and TRBJ1-1; possible D gene TRBD1, 5 bases. Deletions cut 5 bases from V and 7 bases from J, with 14 bases between. This CDR3 region has 13 residues. The germline gives CDR1 MNHNS, CDR2 SASEGT. CDR3 DNA sequence: TGTGCCAGCAGTTTTACGACAGACGGTGAAGCTTTCTTT. This encodes CASSFTTDGEAFF.

The chain uses TRBV6-1 and TRBJ1-2; tentatively, D is TRBD1 (5 bases). From germline, CDR1 is MNHNS and CDR2 SASEGT. CDR3 length: 13 amino acids. V was pared by 7 bases and J by 7 bases, with 16 bases between. The CDR3 DNA sequence: TGTGCCAGCACCCAAACCCCAGGGCCTGGCTACACCTTC. Its protein is CASTQTPGPGYTF.

V usage is TRBV7-9 and J usage is TRBJ2-5; D is possibly TRBD1 (5 bases). The length of the CDR3 is 16 residues. Between the trimmed V and J ends, which lost 4 bases and 5 bases, there was a span of 20 bases. Per the germline V gene, CDR1 is SEHNR and CDR2 is FQNEAQ (reference sequence). In nucleotides, the CDR3 is TGTGCCAGCAGCTCTCGGGCAGGGATAATGGGCGAGACCCAGTACTTC. Translation gives CASSSRAGIMGETQYF.

This clone was seen once. The V gene is TRBV5-4, the J gene TRBJ1-6, with unresolved D. The CDR3 is 16 amino acids. The V gene lost 1 base and the J gene lost 5 bases, with 13 bases spanning the gap. Germline assignment: CDR1 SGHNT and CDR2 YYREEE (reference sequence). CDR3 in amino acids: CASSLSVFGDNSPLHF. The CDR3 DNA reads TGTGCCAGCAGCTTGTCCGTCTTCGGGGATAATTCACCCCTCCACTTT. The entire variable domain, with the rest obtained from reference TRBV5-4 and TRBJ1-6, is as follows: ETGVTQSPTHLIKTRGQQVTLRCSSQSGHNTVSWYQQALGQGPQFIFQYYREEENGRGNFPPRFSGLQFPNYSSELNVNALELDDSALYLCASSLSVFGDNSPLHFGNGTRLTVT.

Here the CDR3 DNA reads TGCGCCAGCAGTGACAGACAGGGGTCCTACAATGAGCAGTTCTTC. Amino acids: CASSDRQGSYNEQFF. V and J are TRBV10-1 and TRBJ2-1, with 8 bases fitting TRBD1. V was clipped by 3 bases and J by 1 base; unmatched bases: 2. Germline V gene sequence: CDR1 WNHNN, CDR2 SYGVQD (reference sequence). The CDR3 has 15 amino acids.

A remark on this clone: This sample includes further DNA sequences coding for the same CDR3. This chain uses TRBV5-1 with TRBJ2-3; D is possibly TRBD1 or TRBD2 (5 bases each). The V end lost 0 bases, the J end lost 5 bases, and 10 bases lay between the germline ends. Looked up from germline, CDR1 is SGHRS and CDR2 is YFSETQ. The CDR3 consists of 14 residues. DNA of the CDR3: TGCGCCAGCAGCTTGGCCCCTGGGGGAGATACGCAGTATTTT. Encoded protein: CASSLAPGGDTQYF.

The rearrangement uses TRBV2 and TRBJ2-3; D gene unclear. With 4 bases removed from V and 3 bases from J, the gap between germline ends came to 11 bases. Germline V gene data show CDR1 as SNHLY and CDR2 as FYNNEI. The CDR3 consists of 14 residues. The CDR3 loop reads CASSVFLVTDTQYF. CDR3 DNA: TGTGCCAGCAGTGTATTTCTAGTAACAGATACGCAGTATTTT.

For this clone: Other DNA sequences in this specimen translate into the identical CDR3. The CDR3 coding sequence is TGCGCCAGCAGTGAATCTGCGACATCCACAGATACGCAGTATTTT. Protein sequence: CASSESATSTDTQYF. This sequence joins TRBV10-1 and TRBJ2-3; unclear D gene. CDR3 length: 15 amino acids. Germline assignment: CDR1 WNHNN and CDR2 SYGVQD (reference sequence). V lost 3 bases and J 2 bases, leaving 12 bases between the germline ends.

As for this clone: The germline gene is not matched at one end of the junction; a read error may be the cause. This chain uses TRBV6-5 with TRBJ1-2; D perhaps matches TRBD1 (6 bases). Germline V gene lookup returns CDR1 MNHEY and CDR2 SVGAGI. The CDR3 runs 12 residues. The DNA of the CDR3 is TGTGCCAGCAGTTACCCGACTGGCGGGACAACTTTC. Translated: CASSYPTGGTTF.

V is TRBV28 and J is TRBJ2-2; 8 bases agree with TRBD1. Germline CDR1 is MDHEN and CDR2 is SYDVKM. V trimming: 5 bases; J trimming: 5 bases; junction bases outside the gene matches: 10. The CDR3 contains 16 residues. The CDR3 DNA reads as TGTGCCAGCAGTCCCCAGGACAGGGCAGGGACCGGGGAGCTGTTTTTT. As protein: CASSPQDRAGTGELFF.